A single T cell receptor beta chain is shown here with its context. The antigen is undetermined. The data originate from a study of cytomegalovirus exposure and HLA in healthy donors. Notes on the study in general: In a later analysis, common viral pathogens appeared linked to several of the most significant clusters. An Asian-associated ancestry cluster reportedly showed fewer N-insertions than the approximately 670-donor mean in a later analysis. Only CMV serostatus was available as immune exposure information.

This CDR3 contains 14 residues. Germline-derived CDR1 and CDR2 are MGHRA and YSYEKL. V lost 10 bases to trimming and J lost 7 bases, with 20 bases between them. The PCR employed 60 Vbeta primers together with 13 Jbeta primers. Assay: immunoSEQ multiplex PCR; the TCRdb copy retains only in-frame clones and omits some. The data contain about 110,000 clones, 65% to 90% of them seen just once; the ten biggest clones take up roughly 2%. This receptor was taken from a woman aged 25 to 39 in good health and CMV-seronegative. The chain carries TRBV4-1 and TRBJ2-1; D is perhaps TRBD2 (6 bases). The sequenced sample consisted of PBMCs. The CDR3 DNA reads TGCGCCACTAAAACCGGGACTCTCCAAAATGAGCAGTTCTTC. Translation gives CATKTGTLQNEQFF.